Only a few counts were recorded for the clone carrying this T cell receptor beta chain. Germline lookup yields CDR1 LGHNT and CDR2 FRNRAP. Trimming left V 0 bases short and J 6 bases short, with 13 bases between. This CDR3 has 15 residues. Clones were sequenced by immunoSEQ multiplex PCR, and TCRdb holds only the in-frame ones, with some missing. The table records approximately 80,000 clones, roughly 98% of them present only once. This sample was included in a study of technical replicates of blood from a handful of donors. The sequence was obtained from a human donor in good health. The chain carries TRBV12-5 and TRBJ2-3; a possible D gene is TRBD1 (6 bases). The sample taken for sequencing was T cells isolated from PBMCs. The CDR3 is CASGLVLRQADTQYF. The CDR3 DNA is TGTGCTAGTGGTTTGGTACTCCGACAGGCGGATACGCAGTATTTT. The full variable domain, its missing parts supplied by reference TRBV12-5 and TRBJ2-3, is DARVTQTPRHKVTEMGQEVTMRCQPILGHNTVFWYRQTMMQGLELLAYFRNRAPLDDSGMPKDRFSAEMPDATLATLKIQPSEPRDSAVYFCASGLVLRQADTQYFGPGTRLTVL.